These 20 T cell receptor beta chains were all obtained from the same sample, sequenced in a study of shared clonotypes between healthy human individuals. Only in-frame clones appear in the TCRdb table, and some are missing; sequencing was by immunoSEQ multiplex PCR. This sample has about 1,500,000 clones, with around 97% found just once. The specimen was naive CD4+ T cells sorted from blood. Specified subset: CD45RA+ positively selected. These receptors originate from a man younger than 45 in good health.

V gene TRBV5-4 combines with J gene TRBJ2-3; D uncertain. V lost 3 bases, J lost 4 bases, and 9 bases lay in between. The CDR3 loop spans 13 amino acids. Germline V gives CDR1 SGHNT, CDR2 YYREEE (reference sequence). The CDR3 region is CASSYTSPDTQYF. The CDR3 DNA follows: TGTGCCAGCAGCTATACAAGCCCAGATACGCAGTATTTT.

The chain employs TRBV5-5 and TRBJ2-1; 7 bases fit TRBD2. The junction had 7 bases not matched to a gene; V was cut back by 1 base and J by 3 bases. Germline loops: CDR1 SGHKS, CDR2 YYEKEE (reference sequence). There are 16 residues in the CDR3. CDR3 protein: CASSLLRSGDYNEQFF. CDR3 nucleotides: TGTGCCAGCAGCTTGTTGAGAAGCGGGGACTACAATGAGCAGTTCTTC.

For this clone: Other DNA sequences in the same sample also yield this CDR3. V and J are TRBV28 and TRBJ1-1, with no clear D. CDR1 and CDR2 (germline): MDHEN, SYDVKM. The CDR3 length is 11 residues. With 3 bases removed from V and 8 bases from J, the gap between germline ends came to 7 bases. The CDR3 DNA sequence: TGTGCCAGCAGTTTGAGGGCGGAAGCTTTCTTT. Protein: CASSLRAEAFF.

This chain uses TRBV12-5 with TRBJ1-1; D call uncertain. This CDR3 spans 16 amino acids. V was cut by 0 bases and J by 1 base, with 12 bases left in between. Looked up from germline, CDR1 is LGHNT and CDR2 is FRNRAP. The CDR3 is CASGLVTPERNTEAFF. In DNA form, the CDR3 reads TGTGCTAGTGGTTTGGTAACCCCGGAGAGGAACACTGAAGCTTTCTTT.

The rearrangement uses TRBV4-1 and TRBJ1-5; 9 nucleotides line up with TRBD1. From germline, CDR1 is MGHRA and CDR2 YSYEKL. The CDR3 extends over 14 amino acids. With V trimmed by 6 bases and J by 6 bases, 6 bases remained unmatched. The CDR3 DNA is TGCGCCAGCAGGCCGACAGGGGGGCGTCAGCCCCAGCATTTT. Amino acid sequence: CASRPTGGRQPQHF.

The J gene is TRBJ2-7, the V gene TRBV30; D gene uncertain. CDR1 GTSNPN and CDR2 SVGIG come from the germline V gene (reference sequence). Trimming took off 3 bases at V and 4 bases at J, with 22 bases between the two ends. The CDR3 is 16 residues long. The DNA of the CDR3 is TGTGCCTGGAGGCAAGACATTGGGCTTAGCAAATACGAGCAGTACTTC. Its translation is CAWRQDIGLSKYEQYF. Supplemented by reference TRBV30 and TRBJ2-7, the full variable domain reads SQTIHQWPATLVQPVGSPLSLECTVEGTSNPNLYWYRQAAGRGLQLLFYSVGIGQISSEVPQNLSASRPQDRQFILSSKKLLLSDSGFYLCAWRQDIGLSKYEQYFGPGTRLTVT.

The rearrangement links TRBV6-1 to TRBJ1-4, with D perhaps matching TRBD1 (5 bases). The CDR3 has 12 residues. Germline CDR1 is MNHNS and CDR2 is SASEGT. V lost 8 bases and J 9 bases, leaving 13 bases between the germline ends. As DNA, the CDR3 is TGTGCCAGCGTCCGGGACGGTCAAAAACTGTTTTTT. Translated: CASVRDGQKLFF.

This clone was detected only once. The chain joins TRBV7-6 to TRBJ2-3; D is undetermined. CDR1 SGHVS and CDR2 FNYEAQ come from the germline V gene. The V end was cut by 2 bases, the J end by 0 bases, with 15 bases between. The CDR3 consists of 17 residues. The chain's CDR3 is CASSLLSSRISTDTQYF. As DNA, the CDR3 is TGTGCCAGCAGCTTATTGAGTTCGAGAATCAGCACAGATACGCAGTATTTT. Filled out from reference TRBV7-6 and TRBJ2-3, the complete variable domain reads GAGVSQSPRYKVTKRGQDVALRCDPISGHVSLYWYRQALGQGPEFLTYFNYEAQQDKSGLPNDRFSAERPEGSISTLTIQRTEQRDSAMYRCASSLLSSRISTDTQYFGPGTRLTVL.

The rearrangement uses TRBV9 and TRBJ2-7; perhaps D is TRBD1 or TRBD2 (5 bases each). The CDR3 has 17 residues. V was pared by 0 bases and J by 2 bases, with 18 bases between. CDR1 is SGDLS and CDR2 is YYNGEE in the germline V gene. The CDR3 coding sequence is TGTGCCAGCAGCGTAGGCGGCTCAGGGAGCAAGACCTACGAGCAGTACTTC. Residues: CASSVGGSGSKTYEQYF.

The chain uses TRBV5-6 and TRBJ2-1, with D unresolved. CDR1 and CDR2 from the germline V gene are SGHDT and YYEEEE. CDR3 size: 14 residues. Between the trimmed V and J ends, which lost 1 base and 2 bases, there was a span of 7 bases. The CDR3, as DNA: TGTGCCAGCAGCTTGATGTTAGCCTACAATGAGCAGTTCTTC. This encodes CASSLMLAYNEQFF.

The chain carries TRBV10-3 and TRBJ1-1; D is unresolved. Trimming took off 3 bases at V and 1 base at J, with 12 bases between the two ends. Germline assignment: CDR1 ENHRY and CDR2 SYGVKD. The CDR3 is 15 residues long. In nucleotides, the CDR3 is TGTGCCATCAGTGACCTCCCGATTACGAACACTGAAGCTTTCTTT. Translating gives CAISDLPITNTEAFF.

In this sample, this clone turned up once. The chain carries TRBV7-9 and TRBJ1-1, with a tentative D call TRBD1 (6 bases). Trimming removed 5 bases from V and 4 bases from J, with 20 bases in between. Germline V CDR1 and CDR2: SEHNR, FQNEAQ (reference sequence). CDR3 length equals 16 residues. The CDR3 reads CASSPRGGAVGTEAFF. CDR3 nucleotide sequence: TGTGCCAGCAGCCCGCGGGGGGGGGCGGTTGGCACTGAAGCTTTCTTT.

Of note for this clone: Different DNA sequences within this sample yield the same CDR3. The genes are TRBV5-1 and TRBJ2-5; 7 bases line up with TRBD2. Germline lookup yields CDR1 SGHRS and CDR2 YFSETQ. The CDR3 loop spans 15 amino acids. The trim removed 0 bases at V and 2 bases at J, leaving 4 bases unmatched. The CDR3 region has the DNA TGCGCCAGCAGCTTGGTTGCTAGCGGACAAGAGACCCAGTACTTC. Protein: CASSLVASGQETQYF. Full variable domain (outside the CDR3, taken from reference TRBV5-1 and TRBJ2-5): KAGVTQTPRYLIKTRGQQVTLSCSPISGHRSVSWYQQTPGQGLQFLFEYFSETQRNKGNFPGRFSGRQFSNSRSEMNVSTLELGDSALYLCASSLVASGQETQYFGPGTRLLVL.

This clone was picked up one time. The J gene is TRBJ2-7, the V gene TRBV7-8, with TRBD2 identical over 11 bases. This CDR3 comprises 15 residues. V lost 5 bases, J lost 2 bases, and 5 bases stayed unmatched. CDR1 is SGHVS, CDR2 FQNEAQ, per germline. In DNA, the CDR3 is TGTGCCAGCAGCGGGGGACTAGCGGTAACCTACGAGCAGTACTTC. It encodes CASSGGLAVTYEQYF.

Note on this clone: At the DNA level, this CDR3 is encoded by other sequences in the same sample as well. The gene calls are TRBV5-4 and TRBJ2-5, with TRBD2 matching 11 bases. CDR3 length: 15 amino acids. CDR1 SGHNT and CDR2 YYREEE come from the germline V gene (reference sequence). Trimming at V came to 4 bases and at J to 1 base, leaving 3 bases not matched to a gene. This CDR3 reads CASSPGTSGQETQYF. Written as DNA, the CDR3 is TGTGCCAGCAGCCCTGGGACTAGCGGCCAAGAGACCCAGTACTTC.

The rearrangement joins TRBV4-3 to TRBJ2-7, with D possibly called TRBD1 or TRBD2 (5 bases each). Germline CDR1 LGHNA, CDR2 YSLEER. V was cut by 1 base and J by 2 bases, with 12 bases left in between. The length of the CDR3 is 15 residues. The CDR3 spells CASSQGSGGTYEQYF. The CDR3 coding sequence is TGCGCCAGCAGCCAAGGAAGTGGGGGAACCTACGAGCAGTACTTC.

The chain carries TRBV6-6 and TRBJ1-2, with unresolved D. V lost 0 bases and J 2 bases, leaving 10 bases between the germline ends. CDR1 is MNHNY and CDR2 is SVGAGI in the germline V gene (reference sequence). This CDR3 is 15 amino acids long. CDR3 region: CASSYSKAVNYGYTF. The CDR3 coding sequence is TGTGCCAGCAGTTACTCGAAGGCGGTCAACTATGGCTACACCTTC.

With respect to this clone: The same CDR3 is also encoded by other DNA sequences in this sample. J is TRBJ2-7 and V is TRBV5-1; tentatively, D is TRBD1 (6 bases). Trimming shortened V by 0 bases and J by 3 bases, and 10 bases separated the two germline ends. The CDR3 is 14 amino acids. The germline V gene encodes CDR1 SGHRS and CDR2 YFSETQ. CDR3 nucleotides: TGCGCCAGCAGCTTGGTACAGGGTTACTACGAGCAGTACTTC. Amino acids: CASSLVQGYYEQYF.

The V and J genes are TRBV25-1 and TRBJ1-3; 10 bases are a match to TRBD1. V dropped 4 bases and J dropped 3; count of bases not matched to a gene: 3. CDR1 and CDR2 from the germline V gene are MGHDK and SYGVNS. The CDR3 extends over 15 amino acids. CDR3 loop: CASSAGTGDGNTIYF. The DNA of the CDR3 is TGTGCCAGCAGTGCTGGGACAGGGGATGGAAACACCATATATTTT.

The DNA for the CDR3 is TGTGCCAGCCAATACAGCGTCGAGCAGTACTTC. Translated, it gives CASQYSVEQYF. The chain is built from TRBV28 and TRBJ2-7; D is undetermined. CDR1 is MDHEN, CDR2 SYDVKM, per germline. The CDR3 sequence is 11 residues long. The V end lost 8 bases, the J end lost 6 bases, and 11 bases lay between the germline ends.